This is a list of T cell receptor beta chains from one sample in a study of T-cell memory formation after mild COVID-19. TCRdb reanalysed the 5' RACE reads using MiXCR and keeps one entry per CDR3 protein. The sample contains about 250,000 distinct CDR3 sequences, about a sixth of which appear only once. Sequenced input: PBMCs or a T cell subset sorted from them (not recorded which). The source is a man between 18 and 35 years old who had mild COVID-19 (a few samples of this study predate the infection). Cell type and time point are not known. CDR3s include the opening cysteine and the closing phenylalanine or tryptophan. D genes are given only for firm matches. Not all rows give a size; the values are once, few, many and, for expanded clones, a class.

v_call: TRBV12-3/TRBV12-4
d_call: TRBD1
clone_size: many
j_call: TRBJ2-2
cdr3_aa: CASSRDRGNTGELFF
cdr3_nt: TGCGCCAGCAGCCGGGACAGGGGGAACACCGGGGAGCTGTTTTTT

v_call: TRBV5-1
d_call: -
clone_size: -
j_call: TRBJ1-2
cdr3_aa: CASSLEGAGGYTF
cdr3_nt: TGCGCCAGCAGCTTGGAAGGGGCAGGGGGCTACACCTTC

v_call: TRBV20-1
d_call: -
clone_size: few
j_call: TRBJ1-4
cdr3_aa: CSVSDSNEKLFF
cdr3_nt: TGCAGTGTTTCGGACTCTAATGAAAAACTGTTTTTT

v_call: TRBV11-1
d_call: TRBD1
clone_size: -
j_call: TRBJ2-1
cdr3_aa: CASSLGQGVQEQFF
cdr3_nt: TGTGCCAGCAGCTTAGGTCAGGGGGTACAGGAGCAGTTCTTC

v_call: TRBV20-1
d_call: TRBD2
clone_size: -
j_call: TRBJ2-1
cdr3_aa: CSAPGASGGANEQFF
cdr3_nt: TGCAGTGCCCCGGGCGCGAGCGGGGGGGCAAATGAGCAGTTCTTC

v_call: TRBV6-6
d_call: TRBD1
clone_size: -
j_call: TRBJ1-5
cdr3_aa: CASRTGDQPQHF
cdr3_nt: TGTGCCAGCAGGACAGGGGATCAGCCCCAGCATTTT

v_call: TRBV20-1
d_call: TRBD1
clone_size: many
j_call: TRBJ1-5
cdr3_aa: CSAKDREYPPQHF
cdr3_nt: TGCAGTGCTAAGGACAGGGAATACCCGCCCCAGCATTTT

v_call: TRBV3-1
d_call: -
clone_size: -
j_call: TRBJ1-4
cdr3_aa: CASSQSIVTNEKLFF
cdr3_nt: TGTGCCAGCAGCCAAAGCATCGTAACTAATGAAAAACTGTTTTTT

v_call: TRBV9
d_call: -
clone_size: -
j_call: TRBJ1-2
cdr3_aa: CASSVDGEGYGYTF
cdr3_nt: TGTGCCAGCAGCGTAGACGGGGAGGGCTATGGCTACACCTTC

v_call: TRBV11-2
d_call: TRBD1
clone_size: -
j_call: TRBJ2-5
cdr3_aa: CASSSQGAQGQETQYF
cdr3_nt: TGTGCCAGCAGCTCACAGGGGGCCCAAGGGCAAGAGACCCAGTACTTC

v_call: TRBV5-1
d_call: TRBD1
clone_size: few
j_call: TRBJ2-7
cdr3_aa: CASSTGTGTLSYEQYF
cdr3_nt: TGCGCCAGCAGTACCGGGACAGGAACGCTATCCTACGAGCAGTACTTC